Each of the 26 T cell receptor beta chains below was sequenced from the same sample in a study of response to subunit inactivated influenza vaccine. TCRdb re-derived calls from the RT-PCR reads in MiXCR, one entry per CDR3 protein. In the table there are 540,000 or so distinct CDR3 sequences, 10% to 15% of which are singletons. The sequencing used PBMCs from blood, collected around seven weeks after vaccination. These receptor sequences come from a middle-aged man who received an inactivated influenza vaccine.

This clonotype has at least ten counts. The rearrangement links TRBV5-5 to TRBJ1-6; 8 bases match TRBD1. The CDR3 contains 15 residues. CDR1 is SGHKS, CDR2 YYEKEE, per germline (reference sequence). V was clipped by 2 bases and J by 9 bases; unmatched bases: 7. CDR3 protein: CASSFSGTGGSPLHF. The CDR3 DNA reads TGTGCCAGCAGCTTCTCCGGGACAGGAGGTTCACCCCTCCACTTT. The full variable domain, with the rest looked up from reference TRBV5-5 and TRBJ1-6, is DAGVTQSPTHLIKTRGQQVTLRCSPISGHKSVSWYQQVLGQGPQFIFQYYEKEERGRGNFPDRFSARQFPNYSSELNVNALLLGDSALYLCASSFSGTGGSPLHFGNGTRLTVT.

The chain recombines TRBV9 with TRBJ2-5; 9 bases map to TRBD2. From germline, CDR1 is SGDLS and CDR2 YYNGEE. After removal of 0 bases from V and 4 bases from J, the junction contained 7 bases not matched to a gene. The CDR3 is 16 residues long. The CDR3 coding sequence is TGTGCCAGCAGCGTAGCGGCTAGCGGGAATCGAGAGACCCAGTACTTC. It yields the protein CASSVAASGNRETQYF.

With respect to this clonotype: The junction does not match germline at one end; this may be a read error. The CDR3 is CSARDGTGGNERYF. CDR3 sequence (DNA): TGCAGTGCTAGAGATGGGACAGGGGGTAACGAGCGGTACTTC. This chain uses TRBV20-1 with TRBJ2-7; 11 bases line up with TRBD1. Germline assignment: CDR1 DFQATT and CDR2 SNEGSKA (reference sequence). This CDR3 is built from 14 residues.

The sample holds a few counts of this clonotype. The gene calls are TRBV7-2 and TRBJ2-5; TRBD2 agrees at 8 bases. CDR3 length equals 14 residues. V dropped 4 bases and J dropped 3; count of bases not matched to a gene: 4. Per germline, CDR1 SGHTA and CDR2 FQGNSA. The CDR3 DNA follows: TGTGCCAGCAGCTGGTATAGCGGGAAAGAGACCCAGTACTTC. Its protein is CASSWYSGKETQYF. Full variable domain (missing parts from reference TRBV7-2 and TRBJ2-5): GAGVSQSPSNKVTEKGKDVELRCDPISGHTALYWYRQSLGQGLEFLIYFQGNSAPDKSGLPSDRFSAERTGGSVSTLTIQRTQQEDSAVYLCASSWYSGKETQYFGPGTRLLVL.

This clonotype was seen more than once but under ten times. The chain combines TRBV4-3 with TRBJ2-7, with D unresolved. V was shortened by 0 bases and J by 2 bases, with 8 bases between the two germline ends. The CDR3 runs to 14 residues. The germline V gene has CDR1 LGHNA and CDR2 YSLEER. The CDR3 loop is CASSQEFGTYEQYF. The CDR3 DNA reads TGCGCCAGCAGCCAAGAATTCGGAACCTACGAGCAGTACTTC.

This clonotype was counted many times. V gene TRBV20-1 combines with J gene TRBJ2-5; D could derive from TRBD1 or TRBD2 (5 bases each). V was clipped by 6 bases and J by 5 bases, with 13 bases between them. CDR1 DFQATT and CDR2 SNEGSKA come from the germline V gene (reference sequence). The CDR3 totals 12 residues. The chain's CDR3 is CSARDLRETQYF. The CDR3 nucleotides are TGCAGTGCGAGGGACCTGAGGGAGACCCAGTACTTC.

This clonotype showed up just a few times. This chain joins TRBV28 and TRBJ2-1; 12 bases fit TRBD2. The CDR3 totals 20 residues. Germline V lookup: CDR1 MDHEN, CDR2 SYDVKM. With 5 bases clipped from V and 5 bases from J, the junction kept 19 bases outside the gene matches. CDR3 sequence reads: CASSPALRHPGLAGNNEQFF. The CDR3 DNA is TGTGCCAGCAGTCCCGCCTTGAGACATCCGGGACTAGCGGGCAACAATGAGCAGTTCTTC.

The CDR3 bases are TGCAGTGCGATAGGACCCTATGGGGAGACCCAGTACTTC. This translates into CSAIGPYGETQYF. The chain couples TRBV20-1 to TRBJ2-5; D is ambiguous. CDR1 is DFQATT and CDR2 is SNEGSKA in the germline V gene (reference sequence). This CDR3 is built from 13 residues. Trimming pared 6 bases from V and 5 bases from J, leaving 16 bases between.

This clonotype was observed a few times. The genes are TRBV7-8 and TRBJ2-1, with TRBD2 matching over 13 bases. The CDR3 covers 13 residues. After removal of 4 bases from V and 12 bases from J, the junction contained 3 bases not matched to a gene. Germline loops: CDR1 SGHVS, CDR2 FQNEAQ. The CDR3 loop reads CASSSGLAGVQFF. Here the CDR3 DNA reads TGTGCCAGCAGCTCTGGACTAGCGGGAGTGCAGTTCTTC.

The rearrangement uses TRBV7-3 and TRBJ2-5, with D possibly matching TRBD2 (6 bases). The CDR3 has 14 residues. Germline loops: CDR1 SGHTA, CDR2 FQGTGA. Deletions cut 4 bases from V and 5 bases from J, with 14 bases between. The CDR3 here is CASSSTGTHETQYF. The CDR3 nucleotides read TGTGCCAGCAGCTCAACCGGGACTCACGAGACCCAGTACTTC.

This clonotype was picked up a small number of times. This sequence joins TRBV10-2 and TRBJ2-5; TRBD2 matches at 8 bases. Germline CDR1 and CDR2: WSHSY and SAAADI. There are 13 residues in the CDR3. With 7 bases clipped from V and 5 bases from J, the junction kept 6 bases outside the gene matches. The CDR3 nucleotides are TGCGCCAGCAAGCGGGGGCCTTGGGAGACCCAGTACTTC. Translating it yields CASKRGPWETQYF.

This clonotype has only a few counts. The chain is built from TRBV12-3 or TRBV12-4 and TRBJ2-4; 9 nucleotides match TRBD1. V trimming: 10 bases; J trimming: 3 bases; junction bases outside the gene matches: 7. CDR3 length: 14 amino acids. DNA of the CDR3: TGTGCCACCAACAGGGGGCAGTTCAAAAACATTCAGTACTTC. Its protein is CATNRGQFKNIQYF.

This clonotype occurred a few times. The chain couples TRBV10-3 to TRBJ2-3; either TRBD1 or TRBD2 may fit D (5 bases each). Germline V gene lookup returns CDR1 ENHRY and CDR2 SYGVKD. Trimming cost V 2 bases and J 0 bases, with 12 bases left between them. The CDR3 contains 16 residues. In DNA, the CDR3 is TGTGCCATCAGTGAGCCCGGGACGGCTAGCACAGATACGCAGTATTTT. As protein: CAISEPGTASTDTQYF.

This clonotype was detected many times. This chain uses TRBV10-3 with TRBJ2-3, with D maybe TRBD2 (5 bases). The CDR3 runs 14 residues. V lost 6 bases and J 0 bases, leaving 10 bases between the germline ends. CDR1 is ENHRY, CDR2 SYGVKD, per germline. Here the CDR3 reads CAIRPGESTDTQYF. The DNA of the CDR3 is TGTGCCATCAGGCCCGGGGAGAGCACAGATACGCAGTATTTT.

This clonotype was detected only a few times. J is TRBJ2-5 and V is TRBV12-3 or TRBV12-4; unclear D gene. CDR3 size: 13 residues. The V end was cut by 3 bases, the J end by 5 bases, with 10 bases between. This CDR3 reads CASSFSPGETQYF. Here the CDR3 DNA reads TGTGCCAGCAGTTTCTCTCCGGGCGAGACCCAGTACTTC.

This clonotype was seen at least ten times. This chain links TRBV20-1 with TRBJ2-3; D is uncertain. The length of the CDR3 is 11 residues. The V and J ends lost 3 bases and 5 bases respectively, with 6 bases between them. CDR1 is DFQATT, CDR2 SNEGSKA, per germline (reference sequence). The CDR3 sequence: CSASDGDTQYF. The CDR3 bases are TGCAGTGCTAGTGATGGAGATACGCAGTATTTT.

This clonotype has a handful of counts. V and J are TRBV9 and TRBJ2-2; 7 positions match TRBD1. Germline CDR1 is SGDLS and CDR2 is YYNGEE. This CDR3 has 15 residues. V shed 7 bases, J shed 0 bases, and the junction held 6 bases outside the gene matches. The CDR3 DNA is TGTGCCAGCTGCCTGGGACAGTCGAACACCGGGGAGCTGTTTTTT. The encoded protein is CASCLGQSNTGELFF. Using reference TRBV9 and TRBJ2-2 for the parts outside the CDR3, the full variable domain is DSGVTQTPKHLITATGQRVTLRCSPRSGDLSVYWYQQSLDQGLQFLIQYYNGEERAKGNILERFSAQQFPDLHSELNLSSLELGDSALYFCASCLGQSNTGELFFGEGSRLTVL.

The chain carries TRBV6-1 and TRBJ2-7; 10 nucleotides agree with TRBD1. The CDR3 loop spans 13 amino acids. Germline V gives CDR1 MNHNS, CDR2 SASEGT. The V and J ends lost 8 bases and 5 bases, in that order; junction bases with no gene match: 6. The CDR3 sequence: CASGRDRGHEQYF. The CDR3, as DNA: TGTGCCAGCGGCCGGGACAGGGGCCACGAGCAGTACTTC.

The chain combines TRBV30 with TRBJ2-2; 7 positions agree with TRBD2. J lost 6 bases, V lost 5 bases, and 3 bases had no gene match. Looked up from germline, CDR1 is GTSNPN and CDR2 is SVGIG (reference sequence). The CDR3 covers 12 residues. The CDR3 reads CAWAREAGELFF. As DNA, the CDR3 is TGTGCCTGGGCCCGGGAGGCCGGGGAGCTGTTTTTT.

In this sample, this clonotype turned up many times. CDR3: CASSQTSGGIYEQYF. The DNA for the CDR3 is TGTGCCAGCAGCCAAACTAGCGGGGGGATCTACGAGCAGTACTTC. This sequence joins TRBV4-2 and TRBJ2-7; 12 nucleotides line up with TRBD2. Germline CDR1 LGHNA, CDR2 YNFKEQ. This CDR3 is 15 amino acids long. Trimming at V came to 2 bases and at J to 3 bases, leaving 2 bases not matched to a gene.

This chain uses TRBV5-1 with TRBJ2-7; 7 bases map to TRBD1. The CDR3 sequence is 15 residues long. Trimming took 0 bases from V and 8 from J; bases not matched to a gene: 11. CDR1 and CDR2 from the germline V gene are SGHRS and YFSETQ. CDR3 nucleotides: TGCGCCAGCAGCTTGGATGGGACAGCTACCCTCAAGCAGTACTTC. It yields the protein CASSLDGTATLKQYF.

This clonotype was seen a handful of times. The chain uses TRBV5-6 and TRBJ2-3; 11 nucleotides align to TRBD2. The CDR3 loop spans 17 amino acids. Germline V gene lookup returns CDR1 SGHDT and CDR2 YYEEEE. Unmatched junction bases numbered 6, after V lost 0 bases and J lost 3 bases. CDR3: CASSLASGGRKTDTQYF. In DNA, the CDR3 is TGTGCCAGCAGCTTGGCTAGCGGGGGGAGGAAGACAGATACGCAGTATTTT.

This clonotype turned up a few times. This chain joins TRBV12-3 or TRBV12-4 and TRBJ2-7; TRBD1 matches at 8 bases. Germline trimming cut 3 bases from V and 2 bases from J; bases unmatched to any gene: 3. The CDR3 loop spans 14 amino acids. CDR3 residues: CASSFLTGAYEQYF. The CDR3 nucleotides are TGTGCCAGCAGTTTTTTGACAGGGGCCTACGAGCAGTACTTC.

This clonotype was counted a few times. The genes are TRBV14 and TRBJ2-7, with a tentative D call TRBD2 (6 bases). Per germline, CDR1 SGHDN and CDR2 FVKESK. CDR3 length equals 15 residues. The germline V and J ends were trimmed by 1 base and 5 bases, with 15 bases remaining between them. The CDR3 DNA reads as TGTGCCAGCAGCCAAGCTATCCGGGGGACCCACGAGCAGTACTTC. It yields the protein CASSQAIRGTHEQYF.

This clonotype was picked up a small number of times. This chain links TRBV29-1 with TRBJ2-7, with 15 nucleotides matching TRBD2. Per germline, CDR1 SQVTM and CDR2 ANQGSEA. CDR3 length equals 16 residues. V lost 4 bases to trimming and J lost 2 bases; unmatched junction nucleotides: 6. This chain's CDR3 is CSVGGLAGGPTYEQYF. The CDR3 DNA sequence: TGCAGCGTTGGCGGACTAGCGGGAGGGCCGACCTACGAGCAGTACTTC.

This clonotype was counted at least ten times. CDR3 sequence: CSAPARRNNYGYTF. CDR3 DNA sequence: TGCAGTGCCCCCGCACGGAGAAATAACTATGGCTACACCTTC. V and J are TRBV20-1 and TRBJ1-2, with D unclear. Per the germline V gene, CDR1 is DFQATT and CDR2 is SNEGSKA (reference sequence). Trimming removed 6 bases at V and 1 base at J, with 15 bases between. There are 14 residues in the CDR3.